In its sample, the clone carrying this T cell receptor beta chain was seen once. Its antigen is still unknown. The record originates from a study of graft-versus-host responses after intestinal transplantation. At the level of the study: Transplant recipients had multivisceral, liver-intestinal, or isolated intestinal grafts. Tacrolimus and steroids were given for two to three years to all recipients after anti-thymocyte globulin induction. Whole-study findings and limits: GvH clonotypes were identified within recipient marrow, with a subset emerging first in ileum or blood. Allograft clonal ratios (graft-versus-host to host-versus-graft) were high in patients who had graft-donor T cell macrochimerism.

CDR1 SGHRS and CDR2 YFSETQ come from the germline V gene. This CDR3 comprises 14 residues. Only in-frame clones appear in the TCRdb table, and some are missing; sequencing was by immunoSEQ multiplex PCR. This table has just over 95,000 clones, about 94% appearing once. V and J are TRBV5-1 and TRBJ2-5, with 8 nucleotides matching TRBD1. The end of the DNA aligns better with TRBJ2-7, so the J call may be wrong. The specimen comprised unstimulated CD4+ T cells sorted from spleen or lymph node cells, sampled before intestinal transplant. The TCR comes from a human donor who received an intestinal transplant. The CDR3 nucleotides are TGCGCCAGCAGCATACAGGGGGATACCTACGAGCAGTACTTC. It is translated as CASSIQGDTYEQYF.